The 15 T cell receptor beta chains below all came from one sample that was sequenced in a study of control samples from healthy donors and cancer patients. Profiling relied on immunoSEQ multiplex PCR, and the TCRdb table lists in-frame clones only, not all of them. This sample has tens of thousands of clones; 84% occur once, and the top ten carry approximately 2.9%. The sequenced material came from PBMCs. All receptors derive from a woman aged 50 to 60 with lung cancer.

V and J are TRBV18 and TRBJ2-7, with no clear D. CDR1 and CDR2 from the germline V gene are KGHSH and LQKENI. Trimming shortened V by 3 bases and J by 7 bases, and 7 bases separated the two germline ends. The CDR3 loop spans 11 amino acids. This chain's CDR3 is CASSPLLEQYF. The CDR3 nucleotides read TGTGCCAGCTCACCCCTCCTTGAGCAGTACTTC.

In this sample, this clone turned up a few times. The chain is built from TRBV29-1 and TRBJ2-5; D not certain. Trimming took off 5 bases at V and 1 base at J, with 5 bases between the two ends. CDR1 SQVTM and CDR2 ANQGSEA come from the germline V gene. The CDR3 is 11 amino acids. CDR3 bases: TGCAGCGTTAGACCCCAAGAGACCCAGTACTTC. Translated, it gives CSVRPQETQYF.

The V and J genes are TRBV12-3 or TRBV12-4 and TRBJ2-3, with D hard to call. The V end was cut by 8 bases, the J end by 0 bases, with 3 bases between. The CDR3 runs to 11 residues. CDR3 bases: TGTGCCAGCGGCAGCACAGATACGCAGTATTTT. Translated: CASGSTDTQYF.

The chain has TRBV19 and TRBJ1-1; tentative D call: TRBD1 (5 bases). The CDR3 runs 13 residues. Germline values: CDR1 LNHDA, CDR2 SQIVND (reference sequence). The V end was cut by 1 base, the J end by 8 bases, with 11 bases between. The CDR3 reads CASSIVGRLEAFF. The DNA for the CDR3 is TGTGCCAGTAGTATAGTGGGACGCCTCGAAGCTTTCTTT. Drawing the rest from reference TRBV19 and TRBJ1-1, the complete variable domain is DGGITQSPKYLFRKEGQNVTLSCEQNLNHDAMYWYRQDPGQGLRLIYYSQIVNDFQKGDIAEGYSVSREKKESFPLTVTSAQKNPTAFYLCASSIVGRLEAFFGQGTRLTVV.

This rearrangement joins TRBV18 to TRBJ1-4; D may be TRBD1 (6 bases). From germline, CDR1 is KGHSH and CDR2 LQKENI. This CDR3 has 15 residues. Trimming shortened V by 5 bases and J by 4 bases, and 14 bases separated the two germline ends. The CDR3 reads CASSSRQANNEKLFF. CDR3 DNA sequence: TGTGCCAGCTCATCACGACAGGCGAATAATGAAAAACTGTTTTTT.

The CDR3 DNA is TGTGCCAGCAGCGTAGAGTCCCTTTCCCCCTACTACAATGAGCAGTTCTTC. This codes for CASSVESLSPYYNEQFF. This rearrangement joins TRBV9 to TRBJ2-1; D is ambiguous. Germline values: CDR1 SGDLS, CDR2 YYNGEE. The CDR3 totals 17 residues. V shed 0 bases and J shed 3 bases, with 16 bases lying between them. The variable domain in full, with the rest retrieved from reference TRBV9 and TRBJ2-1, is DSGVTQTPKHLITATGQRVTLRCSPRSGDLSVYWYQQSLDQGLQFLIQYYNGEERAKGNILERFSAQQFPDLHSELNLSSLELGDSALYFCASSVESLSPYYNEQFFGPGTRLTVL.

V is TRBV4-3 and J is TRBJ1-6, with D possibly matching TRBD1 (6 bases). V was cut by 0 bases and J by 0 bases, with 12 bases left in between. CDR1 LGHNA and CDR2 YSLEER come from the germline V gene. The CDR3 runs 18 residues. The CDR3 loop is CASSQDRGGSSYNSPLHF. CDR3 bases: TGCGCCAGCAGCCAAGATAGGGGGGGGAGCTCCTATAATTCACCCCTCCACTTT.

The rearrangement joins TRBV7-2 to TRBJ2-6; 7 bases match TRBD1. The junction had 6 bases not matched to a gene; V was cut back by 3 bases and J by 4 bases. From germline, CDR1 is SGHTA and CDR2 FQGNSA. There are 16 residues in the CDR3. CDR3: CASSFVGGLGANVLTF. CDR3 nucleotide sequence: TGTGCCAGCAGCTTTGTAGGGGGCTTGGGGGCCAACGTCCTGACTTTC.

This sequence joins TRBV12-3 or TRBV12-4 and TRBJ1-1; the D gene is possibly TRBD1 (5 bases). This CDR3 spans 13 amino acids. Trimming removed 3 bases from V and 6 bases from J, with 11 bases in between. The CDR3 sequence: CASSFRVEAEAFF. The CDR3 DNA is TGTGCCAGCAGTTTCAGGGTGGAGGCTGAAGCTTTCTTT.

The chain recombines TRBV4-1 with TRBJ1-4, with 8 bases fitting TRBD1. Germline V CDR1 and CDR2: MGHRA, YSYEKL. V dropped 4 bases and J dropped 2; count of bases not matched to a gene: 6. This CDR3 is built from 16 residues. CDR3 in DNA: TGCGCCAGCAGCCTTCTCAGGGGGCGGACTAATGAAAAACTGTTTTTT. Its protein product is CASSLLRGRTNEKLFF.

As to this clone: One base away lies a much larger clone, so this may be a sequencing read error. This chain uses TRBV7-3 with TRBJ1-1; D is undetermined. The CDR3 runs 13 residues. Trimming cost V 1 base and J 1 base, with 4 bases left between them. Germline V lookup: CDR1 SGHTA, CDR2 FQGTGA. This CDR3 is CASSLNRNTEAFF. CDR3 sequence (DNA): TGTGCCAGCAGCTTAAACAGGAACACTGAAGCTTTCTTT.

The chain's CDR3 is CASTQGTGGVLTEAFF. For the CDR3, the DNA is TGTGCCAGCACCCAAGGGACAGGGGGCGTATTGACTGAAGCTTTCTTT. This chain joins TRBV7-9 and TRBJ1-1; 12 positions agree with TRBD1. V gave up 7 bases and J gave up 5 bases; unmatched junction bases: 11. CDR1 is SEHNR and CDR2 is FQNEAQ in the germline V gene (reference sequence). CDR3 size: 16 residues. Full variable domain (outside the CDR3, taken from reference TRBV7-9 and TRBJ1-1): DTGVSQNPRHKITKRGQNVTFRCDPISEHNRLYWYRQTLGQGPEFLTYFQNEAQLEKSRLLSDRFSAERPKGSFSTLEIQRTEQGDSAMYLCASTQGTGGVLTEAFFGQGTRLTVV.

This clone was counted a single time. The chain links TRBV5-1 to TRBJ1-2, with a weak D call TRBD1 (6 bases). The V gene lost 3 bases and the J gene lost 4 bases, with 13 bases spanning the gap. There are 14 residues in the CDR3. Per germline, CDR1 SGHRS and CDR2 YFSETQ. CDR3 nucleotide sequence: TGCGCCAGCAGCTCCGGACAGAGCGGCTATGGCTACACCTTC. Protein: CASSSGQSGYGYTF.

Here the CDR3 reads CASSPLAAIGVEQYF. In nucleotides, the CDR3 is TGTGCCAGCTCACCTCTGGCAGCTATCGGGGTCGAGCAGTACTTC. The chain employs TRBV18 and TRBJ2-7; D perhaps matches TRBD2 (5 bases). Trimming left V 3 bases short and J 6 bases short, with 18 bases between. The CDR3 contains 15 residues. In germline, CDR1 is KGHSH, CDR2 LQKENI.

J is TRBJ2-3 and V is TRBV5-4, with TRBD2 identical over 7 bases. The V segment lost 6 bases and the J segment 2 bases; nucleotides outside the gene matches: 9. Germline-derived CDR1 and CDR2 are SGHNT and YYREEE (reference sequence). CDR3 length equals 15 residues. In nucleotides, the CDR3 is TGTGCCAGCACCCCTGGGGGGGGTTCCACAGATACGCAGTATTTT. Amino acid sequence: CASTPGGGSTDTQYF.